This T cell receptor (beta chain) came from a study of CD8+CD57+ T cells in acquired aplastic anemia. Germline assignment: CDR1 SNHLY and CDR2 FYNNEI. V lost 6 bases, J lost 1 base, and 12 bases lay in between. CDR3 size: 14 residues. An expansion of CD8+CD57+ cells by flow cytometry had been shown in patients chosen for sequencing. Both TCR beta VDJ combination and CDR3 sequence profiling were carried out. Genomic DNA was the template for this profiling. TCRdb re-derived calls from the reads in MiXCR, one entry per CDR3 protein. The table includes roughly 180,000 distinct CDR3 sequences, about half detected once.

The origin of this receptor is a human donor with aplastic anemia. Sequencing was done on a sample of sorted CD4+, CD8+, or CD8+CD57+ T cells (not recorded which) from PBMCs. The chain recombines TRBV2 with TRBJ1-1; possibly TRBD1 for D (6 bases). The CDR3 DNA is TGTGCCAGCAGCTCACAGGGTACGAACACTGAAGCTTTCTTT. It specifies CASSSQGTNTEAFF.